The subject of this entry is one TCR beta chain. This sample was taken from a study of control samples from healthy donors and cancer patients. CDR3 length equals 15 residues. V gave up 4 bases and J gave up 2 bases; unmatched junction bases: 6. Germline V gene lookup returns CDR1 SGHVS and CDR2 FNYEAQ. Profiling relied on immunoSEQ multiplex PCR, and the TCRdb table lists in-frame clones only, not all of them. The data hold about 220,000 clones, with around 94% observed a single time. The material sequenced was blood. The source is a man in his fifties in good health. The chain has TRBV7-6 and TRBJ2-5, with TRBD1 matching over 8 bases. The CDR3 bases are TGTGCCAGCAGCTCGGACAGGGTAGAACAAGAGACCCAGTACTTC. Its protein product is CASSSDRVEQETQYF.